Presented here are 9 T cell receptor beta chains from one specimen sequenced in a study of molecular identifiers for immune sequencing clone quantification. TCRdb independently ran MiXCR on the PCR reads; one entry per CDR3 protein. The sample includes around 470,000 distinct CDR3 sequences, less than 30% seen only once; the top ten take roughly 0.77%. The sequenced sample consisted of naive CD8+ T cells from blood, with Jurkat cell RNA spiked in. This sample's subset: FACS-sorted CD8+CD4-CCR7+CD45RA+ naive T cells. The receptors were sampled from a human donor in good health. Some libraries in this study had Jurkat cell RNA spiked in.

V usage is TRBV4-3 and J usage is TRBJ2-2; D not certain. V gave up 2 bases and J gave up 7 bases, with 14 bases separating them. Germline CDR1 LGHNA, CDR2 YSLEER. The CDR3 extends over 15 amino acids. CDR3 bases: TGCGCCAGCAGCCAATCGGAGTTTCAACACGGGGAGCTGTTTTTT. Translating it yields CASSQSEFQHGELFF.

On this clonotype itself: The junction shows a germline mismatch at one end, possibly a read error. V gene TRBV7-9 combines with J gene TRBJ1-6; possible D gene TRBD1, 5 bases. In germline, CDR1 is SEHNR, CDR2 FQNEAQ (reference sequence). The CDR3 has 17 amino acids. This chain's CDR3 is CASSLGGPATGDSPLHF. The CDR3 nucleotides read TGCGCCAGCAGCTTAGGAGGTCCAGCCACGGGGGATTCACCCCTCCACTTT.

Remarks on this clonotype: Mismatch with germline at one junction end may stem from a read error. The chain's CDR3 is CASNLYPGGFGELFF. DNA for the CDR3: TGTGCCAGCAACTTATATCCAGGGGGCTTCGGGGAGCTGTTTTTT. The chain employs TRBV7-6 and TRBJ2-2; TRBD1 aligns across 8 bases. Germline assignment: CDR1 SGHVS and CDR2 FNYEAQ. CDR3 length: 15 residues. The full variable domain, completed using reference TRBV7-6 and TRBJ2-2, is GAGVSQSPRYKVTKRGQDVALRCDPISGHVSLYWYRQALGQGPEFLTYFNYEAQQDKSGLPNDRFSAERPEGSISTLTIQRTEQRDSAMYRCASNLYPGGFGELFFGEGSRLTVL.

The V and J genes are TRBV10-3 and TRBJ2-7; 8 bases match TRBD2. The CDR3 runs to 17 residues. Germline CDR1 is ENHRY and CDR2 is SYGVKD. J was trimmed by 0 bases and V by 3 bases; bases with no gene match: 10. The CDR3 DNA reads as TGTGCCATCAGTGACTCCACTAGCGGCGCCAGCTCCTACGAGCAGTACTTC. Translation gives CAISDSTSGASSYEQYF.

This clonotype was detected many times. The rearrangement joins TRBV2 to TRBJ2-5, with D perhaps TRBD2 (6 bases). CDR1 is SNHLY, CDR2 FYNNEI, per germline. The CDR3 has 15 amino acids. V lost 5 bases and J 2 bases, leaving 15 bases between the germline ends. CDR3 loop: CASSYTASAQETQYF. The CDR3 region has the DNA TGTGCCAGCAGTTATACCGCTAGCGCACAAGAGACCCAGTACTTC.

This chain links TRBV27 with TRBJ2-7, with D perhaps matching TRBD1 (5 bases). The CDR3 extends over 14 amino acids. V lost 1 base to trimming and J lost 1 base, with 8 bases between them. Germline CDR1 reads MNHEY; CDR2 reads SMNVEV (reference sequence). The CDR3 bases are TGTGCCAGCAGTTTATTTAGGGGATCCTACGAGCAGTACTTC. Translating it yields CASSLFRGSYEQYF.

To note about this clonotype: This may stem from a read error, because a much larger clone lies one nucleotide away. The chain carries TRBV5-4 and TRBJ2-7, with 8 nucleotides matching TRBD1. The CDR3 has 14 residues. With 3 bases clipped from V and 6 bases from J, the junction kept 8 bases outside the gene matches. Germline CDR1 and CDR2: SGHNT and YYREEE (reference sequence). CDR3 in amino acids: CASSYWGQASEQYF. The CDR3 nucleotides read TGTGCCAGCAGCTACTGGGGACAGGCCTCCGAGCAGTACTTC. Complete variable domain (other parts from reference TRBV5-4 and TRBJ2-7): ETGVTQSPTHLIKTRGQQVTLRCSSQSGHNTVSWYQQALGQGPQFIFQYYREEENGRGNFPPRFSGLQFPNYSSELNVNALELDDSALYLCASSYWGQASEQYFGPGTRLTVT.

Comments on this clonotype: This may arise from a read error, as a much more abundant clone is one base away. The CDR3 ends on some other residue instead of the conserved phenylalanine or tryptophan, so this is likely a read error. The chain carries TRBV7-9 and TRBJ2-4; a possible D gene is TRBD1 (6 bases). The V and J ends lost 5 bases and 5 bases respectively, with 10 bases between them. Germline lookup yields CDR1 SEHNR and CDR2 FQNEAQ (reference sequence). This CDR3 comprises 13 residues. The CDR3 is CASSPHRENIQYS. Here the CDR3 DNA reads TGTGCCAGCAGCCCCCACAGGGAAAACATTCAGTACTCC.

In the case of this clonotype: A clone one base away is much larger, so this may be a read error. The chain joins TRBV6-5 to TRBJ2-7; no clear D gene. CDR3 length equals 11 residues. The germline V gene has CDR1 MNHEY and CDR2 SVGAGI. The germline V and J ends were trimmed by 6 bases and 7 bases, with 10 bases remaining between them. The CDR3 loop is CASRSRREQYF. The CDR3 nucleotides are TGTGCCAGCAGATCCCGGCGGGAGCAGTACTTC.